What follows are 26 T cell receptor beta chains derived from one specimen sequenced in a study of OX40 agonist ivuxolimab in advanced cancers. Some clones are missing from TCRdb's copy, which holds only in-frame ones; the method was immunoSEQ multiplex PCR. The table has about 91,000 clones, 84% seen once; the top ten hold 1.1%. Specimen: CD4+ or CD8+ T cells sorted from blood, collected in a trial of the OX40 agonist ivuxolimab. All receptors derive from an adult with an advanced solid tumor such as melanoma, head and neck, liver or kidney cancer.

The chain uses TRBV9 and TRBJ1-2; 10 positions agree with TRBD1. The ends lost 0 bases at V and 4 bases at J; junction bases unmatched: 12. This CDR3 is built from 18 residues. Per germline, CDR1 SGDLS and CDR2 YYNGEE. The CDR3 region is CASSVGLMDRGFSYGYTF. The DNA of the CDR3 is TGTGCCAGCAGCGTAGGCTTAATGGACAGGGGGTTCAGCTATGGCTACACCTTC.

The J gene is TRBJ2-7, the V gene TRBV6-6; possibly TRBD1 for D (5 bases). The length of the CDR3 is 13 residues. V lost 5 bases and J 4 bases, leaving 12 bases between the germline ends. Per germline, CDR1 MNHNY and CDR2 SVGAGI (reference sequence). The CDR3 spells CASSPQRGYEQYF. The CDR3 DNA sequence: TGTGCCAGCAGTCCCCAAAGGGGATACGAGCAGTACTTC.

The chain has TRBV9 and TRBJ1-3, with D uncertain. In germline, CDR1 is SGDLS, CDR2 YYNGEE. The V gene lost 0 bases and the J gene lost 2 bases, with 9 bases spanning the gap. This CDR3 region has 15 residues. Here the CDR3 DNA reads TGTGCCAGCAGCGTAGTGCCATCGGCTGGAAACACCATATATTTT. Translated, it gives CASSVVPSAGNTIYF.

In its sample, this clone was seen a few times. The chain has TRBV5-6 and TRBJ1-1, with 7 bases matching TRBD1. CDR3 length: 15 residues. Trimming at V came to 2 bases and at J to 8 bases, leaving 12 bases not matched to a gene. CDR1 and CDR2 from the germline V gene are SGHDT and YYEEEE. The CDR3 reads CASSFLDRRYQEAFF. CDR3 nucleotide sequence: TGTGCCAGCAGCTTTTTGGACAGGAGATACCAAGAAGCTTTCTTT.

The gene calls are TRBV6-6 and TRBJ2-1, with 7 bases aligning to TRBD1. CDR1 and CDR2 from the germline V gene are MNHNY and SVGAGI (reference sequence). With V trimmed by 0 bases and J by 3 bases, 5 bases remained unmatched. CDR3 size: 16 residues. Written as DNA, the CDR3 is TGTGCCAGCAGTTACTCGGCCGGGACAGACTACAATGAGCAGTTCTTC. Residues: CASSYSAGTDYNEQFF.

The chain joins TRBV19 to TRBJ1-2; D is uncertain. The CDR3 spans 15 residues. Germline V gene sequence: CDR1 LNHDA, CDR2 SQIVND (reference sequence). Trimming took 3 bases from V and 1 from J, leaving 12 bases between them. The chain's CDR3 is CASSMGVRGNYGYTF. Written as DNA, the CDR3 is TGTGCCAGTAGTATGGGTGTCCGGGGTAACTATGGCTACACCTTC.

This clone was recorded a few times. The chain employs TRBV19 and TRBJ1-5; D may be TRBD1 (6 bases). Germline V gene sequence: CDR1 LNHDA, CDR2 SQIVND (reference sequence). Trimming removed 1 base at V and 8 bases at J, with 18 bases between. The CDR3 totals 16 residues. Here the CDR3 DNA reads TGTGCCAGTAGTATAGCAGGGGAGGTTGTTTACAAGCCCCAGCATTTT. This codes for CASSIAGEVVYKPQHF.

The chain is built from TRBV5-1 and TRBJ2-2, with 12 bases lining up with TRBD1. CDR1 and CDR2 (germline): SGHRS, YFSETQ. With 3 bases clipped from V and 6 bases from J, the junction kept 6 bases outside the gene matches. The CDR3 covers 16 residues. For the CDR3, the DNA is TGCGCCAGCAGCTCACCGGGACAGGGGGCATCCGGGGAGCTGTTTTTT. It is translated as CASSSPGQGASGELFF.

Only one count was recorded for this clone. The rearrangement links TRBV28 to TRBJ1-2; the D is unclear. The V end was cut by 6 bases, the J end by 2 bases, with 13 bases between. CDR1 is MDHEN, CDR2 SYDVKM, per germline. CDR3 length: 14 residues. CDR3 nucleotides: TGTGCCAGCAGCCTTCCTTCGAACAACTATGGCTACACCTTC. This sequence encodes CASSLPSNNYGYTF.

The rearrangement joins TRBV7-8 to TRBJ1-1; weak D call: TRBD1 (6 bases). V gave up 0 bases and J gave up 3 bases, with 17 bases separating them. Germline assignment: CDR1 SGHVS and CDR2 FQNEAQ. CDR3 length: 17 residues. CDR3 sequence reads: CASSLAWGTGRDTEAFF. The CDR3 DNA is TGTGCCAGCAGCTTAGCGTGGGGCACAGGGAGAGACACTGAAGCTTTCTTT.

This clone was counted between two and nine times. This chain uses TRBV5-5 with TRBJ1-4; D is unresolved. The CDR3 is 14 residues long. Trimming stripped 0 bases from V and 4 bases from J, with 7 bases between. Looked up from germline, CDR1 is SGHKS and CDR2 is YYEKEE (reference sequence). CDR3 nucleotides: TGTGCCAGCAGCTTGGGGCAGATTAATGAAAAACTGTTTTTT. Its protein is CASSLGQINEKLFF.

This clone was found a few times. The gene calls are TRBV28 and TRBJ2-7, with D uncertain. The germline gives CDR1 MDHEN, CDR2 SYDVKM. The CDR3 length is 12 residues. Trimming shortened V by 7 bases and J by 2 bases, and 9 bases separated the two germline ends. The DNA of the CDR3 is TGTGCCAGCACCTCAAAAACCTACGAGCAGTACGTC. This translates into CASTSKTYEQYV.

V is TRBV5-4 and J is TRBJ1-2; TRBD1 is a possible D gene (6 bases). Germline V gene sequence: CDR1 SGHNT, CDR2 YYREEE (reference sequence). The CDR3 is 13 residues long. Trimming left V 2 bases short and J 8 bases short, with 13 bases between. The CDR3 nucleotides read TGTGCCAGCAGCTTACAGGGTCTAGAGGGCTACACCTTC. As protein: CASSLQGLEGYTF.

This clone was seen once. This chain uses TRBV19 with TRBJ2-2; no clear D. Trimming pared 5 bases from V and 0 bases from J, leaving 13 bases between. CDR3 size: 16 residues. Germline lookup yields CDR1 LNHDA and CDR2 SQIVND (reference sequence). The CDR3 nucleotides are TGTGCCAGTAGTTCCCGAAGGCCCGCGAACACCGGGGAGCTGTTTTTT. Translation: CASSSRRPANTGELFF.

The chain links TRBV6-1 to TRBJ1-4; D may be TRBD1 (5 bases). The CDR3 contains 15 residues. Between the trimmed V and J ends, which lost 7 bases and 7 bases, there was a span of 19 bases. Germline CDR1 and CDR2: MNHNS and SASEGT. The CDR3 reads CASNSGTVGGEKLFF. CDR3 nucleotides: TGTGCCAGCAATTCCGGGACTGTTGGCGGTGAAAAACTGTTTTTT.

This clone has only a few counts. The V and J genes are TRBV28 and TRBJ2-5; 9 positions agree with TRBD2. V was clipped by 8 bases and J by 4 bases; unmatched bases: 5. The CDR3 is made up of 13 amino acids. Germline V gene lookup returns CDR1 MDHEN and CDR2 SYDVKM. The CDR3 nucleotides are TGTGCCAGCGTGGCGGGGGGGCGAGAGACCCAGTACTTC. Translating it yields CASVAGGRETQYF.

The chain carries TRBV11-2 and TRBJ1-3, with D uncertain. Trimming left V 5 bases short and J 2 bases short, with 13 bases between. The CDR3 contains 15 residues. CDR1 is SGHAT, CDR2 FQNNGV, per germline. The CDR3 region has the DNA TGTGCCAGCAGCGACCGGTGGAGCGCTGGAAACACCATATATTTT. It encodes CASSDRWSAGNTIYF.

This chain uses TRBV27 with TRBJ1-1; the match to TRBD1 covers 8 bases. The V segment lost 8 bases and the J segment 3 bases; nucleotides outside the gene matches: 8. Germline CDR1 reads MNHEY; CDR2 reads SMNVEV (reference sequence). The CDR3 is 14 residues long. CDR3 amino acids: CASLRTGLDTEAFF. Written as DNA, the CDR3 is TGTGCCAGCCTTCGGACAGGGCTGGACACTGAAGCTTTCTTT.

This chain joins TRBV2 and TRBJ2-5; 9 bases match TRBD2. The CDR3 has 17 amino acids. CDR1 is SNHLY and CDR2 is FYNNEI in the germline V gene. The ends lost 4 bases at V and 1 base at J; junction bases unmatched: 10. The chain's CDR3 is CASSASTGGGVQETQYF. CDR3 DNA: TGTGCCAGCAGTGCAAGTACGGGCGGGGGGGTCCAAGAGACCCAGTACTTC.

The chain combines TRBV11-3 with TRBJ1-1, with D unclear. CDR3 length equals 13 residues. Looked up from germline, CDR1 is SGHNT and CDR2 is YENEEA. Trimming left V 11 bases short and J 1 base short, with 14 bases between. The DNA for the CDR3 is TGTGCCTCCGGCACGGGTACGAACACTGAAGCTTTCTTT. Amino acid sequence: CASGTGTNTEAFF.

The chain is built from TRBV14 and TRBJ2-2; maybe TRBD1 (5 bases). Germline V gene data show CDR1 as SGHDN and CDR2 as FVKESK. The CDR3 is made up of 15 amino acids. Trimming removed 2 bases at V and 1 base at J, with 8 bases between. For the CDR3, the DNA is TGTGCCAGCAGCCAAATGGGGCTGAACACCGGGGAGCTGTTTTTT. Amino acid sequence: CASSQMGLNTGELFF.

This chain connects TRBV7-2 to TRBJ2-5; 11 bases are a match to TRBD1. The CDR3 loop spans 15 amino acids. The V and J ends lost 5 bases and 5 bases, in that order; junction bases with no gene match: 7. Germline values: CDR1 SGHTA, CDR2 FQGNSA. CDR3 coding DNA: TGTGCCAGCAGCCCCCGGACAGGGGGCGCGGAGACCCAGTACTTC. The encoded protein is CASSPRTGGAETQYF.

The chain employs TRBV5-8 and TRBJ2-7, with 7 bases that match TRBD1. Germline values: CDR1 SGHTS, CDR2 YDEGEE. The CDR3 has 15 residues. J lost 3 bases, V lost 1 base, and 7 bases had no gene match. The CDR3 sequence: CASSLRGPGNYEQYV. CDR3 DNA sequence: TGTGCCAGCAGCTTGAGGGGGCCAGGAAACTACGAGCAGTACGTC.

Here the CDR3 DNA reads TGTGCCAGCAGTATTCCAGGGACAGGGCGTAGGGCCGAGCAGTACGTC. Translating gives CASSIPGTGRRAEQYV. The rearrangement links TRBV28 to TRBJ2-7, with 9 bases that match TRBD1. J lost 6 bases, V lost 5 bases, and 14 bases had no gene match. Germline V gene sequence: CDR1 MDHEN, CDR2 SYDVKM. The CDR3 is 16 amino acids.

This rearrangement joins TRBV9 to TRBJ2-7; a possible D gene is TRBD2 (6 bases). The CDR3 is made up of 16 amino acids. The germline V and J ends were trimmed by 0 bases and 4 bases, with 17 bases remaining between them. CDR1 and CDR2 from the germline V gene are SGDLS and YYNGEE. The CDR3 protein is CASSVGSSEGFYEQYF. DNA of the CDR3: TGTGCCAGCAGCGTAGGGTCTAGCGAGGGATTTTACGAGCAGTACTTC.

The V call is TRBV21-1, the J call TRBJ1-1; the D call in the table, TRBD1, was not verified against the DNA. TRBV21-1 is a recognized pseudogene. This CDR3 spans 14 amino acids. The CDR3: CAPAQAPMNTEAFF. The CDR3 nucleotides read TGTGCCCCAGCACAGGCTCCTATGAACACTGAAGCTTTCTTT.